Presented here are 19 T cell receptor beta chains from one specimen sequenced in a study of T cells in Graves' hyperthyroidism and ophthalmopathy. Amplification yielded TCR beta CDR3 regions, with RNA transcripts as the source. The HTBI primer set served for first-round RT-PCR of the TCR CDR3. One entry per CDR3 protein, called by TCRdb with MiXCR from the multiplex PCR reads. The sample includes about 360,000 distinct CDR3 sequences, around 14% of them seen just once. What was sequenced was blood. These receptor sequences come from a woman in her late teens or twenties with Graves' hyperthyroidism.

This clonotype appeared a few times. V gene TRBV7-2 combines with J gene TRBJ1-3; D might be TRBD1 (5 bases). V lost 1 base to trimming and J lost 0 bases, with 10 bases between them. The CDR3 is 16 amino acids. The germline V gene encodes CDR1 SGHTA and CDR2 FQGNSA. Written as DNA, the CDR3 is TGTGCCAGCAGCTTAGAGCGGGGCTTCTCTGGAAACACCATATATTTT. It translates to CASSLERGFSGNTIYF.

This clonotype was seen ten or more times. Written as DNA, the CDR3 is TGTGCCTCGGAGGGCCGGATGATCTACAATGAGCAGTTCTTC. Its translation: CASEGRMIYNEQFF. The genes are TRBV6-2 or TRBV6-3 and TRBJ2-1; D perhaps matches TRBD2 (6 bases). Per the germline V gene, CDR1 is MNHEY and CDR2 is SVGEGT. Trimming removed 11 bases from V and 3 bases from J, with 17 bases in between. The CDR3 is 14 amino acids.

V is TRBV2 and J is TRBJ2-5; 9 bases match TRBD2. This CDR3 comprises 14 residues. Trimming removed 6 bases from V and 5 bases from J; junction bases left unmatched: 7. Germline V gene lookup returns CDR1 SNHLY and CDR2 FYNNEI. CDR3 region: CASRAAGGGETQYF. CDR3 coding DNA: TGTGCCAGCAGGGCAGCGGGGGGCGGGGAGACCCAGTACTTC.

As to this clonotype: The junction differs from germline at one of its ends, possibly a read error. The chain joins TRBV10-3 to TRBJ2-5; TRBD2 aligns across 7 bases. Germline-derived CDR1 and CDR2 are ENHRY and SYGVKD. The length of the CDR3 is 17 residues. The CDR3 is CAIGEPSGGTYQETQYF. The CDR3, as DNA: TGTGCCATCGGTGAGCCCTCCGGGGGGACTTACCAAGAGACCCAGTACTTC.

This clonotype was recorded at least ten times. This sequence joins TRBV20-1 and TRBJ2-7; no reliable D call. This CDR3 spans 14 amino acids. V shed 1 base and J shed 0 bases, with 10 bases lying between them. The V gene's germline CDR1 is DFQATT and CDR2 SNEGSKA (reference sequence). Here the CDR3 reads CSARGPRPSYEQYF. In nucleotides, the CDR3 is TGCAGTGCTAGAGGACCCCGGCCCTCCTACGAGCAGTACTTC.

Ten or more counts support this clonotype. The genes are TRBV19 and TRBJ2-3; 8 bases line up with TRBD2. V trimming: 4 bases; J trimming: 6 bases; junction bases outside the gene matches: 12. CDR3 length equals 16 residues. Germline V gene sequence: CDR1 LNHDA, CDR2 SQIVND (reference sequence). The CDR3: CASSSRGSGMMDTQYF. The CDR3 DNA reads TGTGCCAGTAGTAGCCGTGGTAGCGGGATGATGGATACGCAGTATTTT.

This clonotype has at least ten counts. V is TRBV30 and J is TRBJ1-2; maybe TRBD1 (5 bases). Germline CDR1 reads GTSNPN; CDR2 reads SVGIG (reference sequence). V lost 1 base, J lost 1 base, and 16 bases lay in between. There are 16 residues in the CDR3. The CDR3, as DNA: TGTGCCTGGAGTGACGCGGCGGGGGGAGGTAACTATGGCTACACCTTC. Translation gives CAWSDAAGGGNYGYTF.

This clonotype was picked up many times. The rearrangement joins TRBV20-1 to TRBJ2-7; 10 bases fit TRBD2. Per germline, CDR1 DFQATT and CDR2 SNEGSKA (reference sequence). The CDR3 consists of 16 residues. V lost 5 bases to trimming and J lost 1 base; unmatched junction nucleotides: 11. The CDR3 region is CSAFPTSGLPSYEQYF. DNA for the CDR3: TGCAGTGCTTTTCCGACTAGCGGGCTACCTTCCTACGAGCAGTACTTC.

As to this clonotype: A read error may be the cause here, since a much bigger clone is one base away. The V and J genes are TRBV12-3 or TRBV12-4 and TRBJ2-6; TRBD2 might be the D (5 bases). The CDR3 covers 18 residues. The V end was cut by 3 bases, the J end by 1 base, with 16 bases between. In DNA, the CDR3 is TGTGCCAGCAGTTTCATGGGAGCCAGGACGTCTGGGGCCAACGTCCTGACTTTC. It is translated as CASSFMGARTSGANVLTF.

This chain links TRBV20-1 with TRBJ2-2, with 10 bases that match TRBD2. The CDR3 is made up of 17 amino acids. Germline CDR1 reads DFQATT; CDR2 reads SNEGSKA (reference sequence). Trimming removed 3 bases from V and 6 bases from J; junction bases left unmatched: 13. CDR3 nucleotides: TGCAGTGCTAGGGAGTGGGCTAGCGGGAGTTACCCCGGGGAGCTGTTTTTT. It encodes CSAREWASGSYPGELFF.

The V call is TRBV28, the J call TRBJ1-4; possibly TRBD1 for D (5 bases). Trimming cost V 2 bases and J 3 bases, with 10 bases left between them. This CDR3 is built from 15 residues. Germline CDR1 and CDR2: MDHEN and SYDVKM. The CDR3 DNA follows: TGTGCCAGCAGTTTAGGGGGGGTCGCTAATGAAAAACTGTTTTTT. Its translation: CASSLGGVANEKLFF.

The rearrangement links TRBV4-3 to TRBJ2-2; D remains ambiguous. CDR1 LGHNA and CDR2 YSLEER come from the germline V gene. Trimming stripped 0 bases from V and 3 bases from J, with 5 bases between. The CDR3 sequence is 14 residues long. The CDR3 nucleotides read TGCGCCAGCAGCCAAGACCGAGACACCGGGGAGCTGTTTTTT. This gives the protein CASSQDRDTGELFF.

V and J are TRBV28 and TRBJ1-2; D uncertain. V was cut by 7 bases and J by 0 bases, with 15 bases left in between. The CDR3 contains 15 residues. Germline assignment: CDR1 MDHEN and CDR2 SYDVKM. CDR3: CASIPHGQPNYGYTF. CDR3 DNA: TGTGCCAGCATTCCACACGGCCAGCCTAACTATGGCTACACCTTC.

The chain has TRBV7-3 and TRBJ2-7; TRBD2 matches at 8 bases. The CDR3 totals 14 residues. Unmatched junction bases numbered 5, after V lost 5 bases and J lost 2 bases. Germline CDR1 SGHTA, CDR2 FQGTGA. The DNA of the CDR3 is TGTGCCAGCAGCCCCCGGGAGGGGCCCTACGAGCAGTACTTC. Translating gives CASSPREGPYEQYF.

This clonotype was counted ten times or more. The J gene is TRBJ2-1, the V gene TRBV27; 9 bases line up with TRBD2. CDR1 is MNHEY, CDR2 SMNVEV, per germline (reference sequence). With V trimmed by 5 bases and J by 8 bases, 10 bases remained unmatched. The CDR3 length is 15 residues. CDR3 nucleotides: TGTGCCAGCAGTGCTCCCGGACTAGCGATGGATGAGCAGTTCTTC. Translation gives CASSAPGLAMDEQFF.

In its sample, this clonotype was seen many times. V and J are TRBV12-3 or TRBV12-4 and TRBJ2-5; D is undetermined. The CDR3 loop spans 13 amino acids. The germline V and J ends were trimmed by 2 bases and 5 bases, with 9 bases remaining between them. CDR3 protein: CASSLRRQETQYF. The CDR3 nucleotides read TGTGCCAGCAGTTTACGACGCCAGGAGACCCAGTACTTC.

This clonotype was recorded many times. The chain links TRBV6-2 or TRBV6-3 to TRBJ2-7; 8 nucleotides line up with TRBD2. The V and J ends lost 0 bases and 5 bases, in that order; junction bases with no gene match: 9. This CDR3 has 16 amino acids. Germline V gives CDR1 MNHEY, CDR2 SVGEGT. The CDR3 spells CASSYSSGRHTDEQYF. The CDR3 coding sequence is TGTGCCAGCAGTTACTCGAGCGGGAGACATACCGACGAGCAGTACTTC.

In this sample, this clonotype turned up a few times. The chain links TRBV20-1 to TRBJ2-7; 9 bases map to TRBD1. After removal of 0 bases from V and 3 bases from J, the junction contained 9 bases not matched to a gene. CDR3 length equals 16 residues. The germline gives CDR1 DFQATT, CDR2 SNEGSKA (reference sequence). The CDR3 DNA follows: TGCAGTGCTAGAGACCCAGGGACAGGGAGGTTCTACGAGCAGTACTTC. This codes for CSARDPGTGRFYEQYF.

The table lists this clonotype with many counts. The genes are TRBV29-1 and TRBJ2-5, with 12 bases that match TRBD1. J lost 1 base, V lost 2 bases, and 2 bases had no gene match. Germline-derived CDR1 and CDR2 are SQVTM and ANQGSEA. The CDR3 totals 15 residues. The CDR3 sequence is CSVEPGQGAQETQYF. CDR3 bases: TGCAGCGTTGAACCGGGACAGGGGGCCCAAGAGACCCAGTACTTC.